This TCR beta chain was recovered during a study of OX40 agonist ivuxolimab in advanced cancers. Libraries were prepared by immunoSEQ multiplex PCR; TCRdb keeps only in-frame clonotypes and omits some of them. The sample lists 77,000 or so clones; about 93% were seen once. The ends lost 3 bases at V and 15 bases at J; junction bases unmatched: 14. CDR1 SGHDT and CDR2 YYEEEE come from the germline V gene. The CDR3 has 15 amino acids. The material was CD4+ or CD8+ T cells sorted from blood, obtained in a trial of the OX40 agonist ivuxolimab. The clonotype was recovered from an adult with an advanced solid tumor such as melanoma, head and neck, liver or kidney cancer. The V and J genes are TRBV5-6 and TRBJ1-6; TRBD1 agrees at 8 bases. CDR3 DNA: TGTGCCAGCAGCTATACCGGGACAGGCCTTGGGCACCTCCACTTT. This translates into CASSYTGTGLGHLHF. Looking up the rest from reference TRBV5-6 and TRBJ1-6 gives the full variable domain: DAGVTQSPTHLIKTRGQQVTLRCSPKSGHDTVSWYQQALGQGPQFIFQYYEEEERQRGNFPDRFSGHQFPNYSSELNVNALLLGDSALYLCASSYTGTGLGHLHFGNGTRLTVT.